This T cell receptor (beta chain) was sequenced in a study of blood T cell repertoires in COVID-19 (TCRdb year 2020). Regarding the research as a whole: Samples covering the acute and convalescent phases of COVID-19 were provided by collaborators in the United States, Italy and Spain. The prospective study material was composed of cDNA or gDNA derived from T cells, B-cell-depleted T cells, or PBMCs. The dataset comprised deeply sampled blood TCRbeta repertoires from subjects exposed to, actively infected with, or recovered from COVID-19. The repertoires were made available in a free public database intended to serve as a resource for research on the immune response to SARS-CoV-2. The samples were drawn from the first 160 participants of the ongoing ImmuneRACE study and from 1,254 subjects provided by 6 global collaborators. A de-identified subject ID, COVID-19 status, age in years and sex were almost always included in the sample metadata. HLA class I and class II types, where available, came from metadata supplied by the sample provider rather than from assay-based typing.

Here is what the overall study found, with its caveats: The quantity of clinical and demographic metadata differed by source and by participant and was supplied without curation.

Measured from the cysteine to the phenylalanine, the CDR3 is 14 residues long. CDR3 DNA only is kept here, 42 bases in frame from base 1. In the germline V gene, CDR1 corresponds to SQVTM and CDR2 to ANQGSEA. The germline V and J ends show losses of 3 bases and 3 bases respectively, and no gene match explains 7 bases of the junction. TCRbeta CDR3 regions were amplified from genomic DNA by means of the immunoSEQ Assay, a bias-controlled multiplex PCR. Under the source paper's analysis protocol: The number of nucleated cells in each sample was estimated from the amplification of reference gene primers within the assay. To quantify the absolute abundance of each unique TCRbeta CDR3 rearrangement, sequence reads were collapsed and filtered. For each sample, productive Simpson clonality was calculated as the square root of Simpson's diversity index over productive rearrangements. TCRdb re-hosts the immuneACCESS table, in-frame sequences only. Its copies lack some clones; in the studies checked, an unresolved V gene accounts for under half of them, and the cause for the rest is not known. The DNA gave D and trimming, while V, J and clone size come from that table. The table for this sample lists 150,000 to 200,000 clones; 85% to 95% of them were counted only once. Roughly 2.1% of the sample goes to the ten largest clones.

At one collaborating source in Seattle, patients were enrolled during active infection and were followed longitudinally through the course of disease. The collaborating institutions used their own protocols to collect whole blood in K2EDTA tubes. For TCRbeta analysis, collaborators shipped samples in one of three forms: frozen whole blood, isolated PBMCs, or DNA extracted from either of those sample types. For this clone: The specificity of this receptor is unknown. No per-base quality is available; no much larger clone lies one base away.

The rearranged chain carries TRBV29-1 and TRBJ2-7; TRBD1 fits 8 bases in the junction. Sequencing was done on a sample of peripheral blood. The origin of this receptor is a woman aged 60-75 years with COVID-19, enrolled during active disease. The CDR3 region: CSVDRGTGDYEQYF. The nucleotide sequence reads TGCAGCGTTGATAGAGGGACAGGAGACTACGAGCAGTACTTC.